One and the same sample provided the 32 T cell receptor beta chains below, sequenced in a study of T cells in Graves' hyperthyroidism and ophthalmopathy. Using RNA transcripts as the source, TCR beta CDR3 regions were amplified. With the HTBI primer set, the TCR CDR3 went through a first round of RT-PCR. TCRdb reprocessed the multiplex PCR reads via MiXCR and lists one record per CDR3 protein. The data contain over 250,000 distinct CDR3 sequences, approximately 17% of them singletons. Sequencing used blood. These receptor sequences come from a woman aged 55-70 years with Graves' ophthalmopathy.

This clonotype showed up many times. The chain couples TRBV11-3 to TRBJ2-7; tentative D call: TRBD1 (5 bases). The CDR3 loop spans 13 amino acids. CDR1 SGHNT and CDR2 YENEEA come from the germline V gene. V was clipped by 5 bases and J by 2 bases, with 10 bases between them. CDR3 bases: TGTGCCAGCAGCCTGACAGTGGCCTACGAGCAGTACTTC. It is translated as CASSLTVAYEQYF. The whole variable domain, remainder taken from reference TRBV11-3 and TRBJ2-7, is EAGVVQSPRYKIIEKKQPVAFWCNPISGHNTLYWYLQNLGQGPELLIRYENEEAVDDSQLPKDRFSAERLKGVDSTLKIQPAELGDSAVYLCASSLTVAYEQYFGPGTRLTVT.

Notes on this clonotype: At one boundary the junction diverges from the germline segment, which might be a read error. The chain combines TRBV15 with TRBJ1-2; D might be TRBD1 (5 bases). The CDR3 loop spans 12 amino acids. Germline V CDR1 and CDR2: LNHNV, YYDKDF (reference sequence). The CDR3 reads CAASRDNYGYTF. The DNA for the CDR3 is TGTGCCGCCAGCAGGGACAACTATGGCTACACCTTC. Variable domain in full (rest from reference TRBV15 and TRBJ1-2): DAMVIQNPRYQVTQFGKPVTLSCSQTLNHNVMYWYQQKSSQAPKLLFHYYDKDFNNEADTPDNFQSRRPNTSFCFLDIRSPGLGDTAMYLCAASRDNYGYTFGSGTRLTVV.

Points on this clonotype: This may be a read error: a much more frequent sequence differs by one nucleotide. The V and J genes are TRBV20-1 and TRBJ1-4; D ambiguous. The CDR3 extends over 10 amino acids. Germline CDR1 DFQATT, CDR2 SNEGSKA (reference sequence). V lost 1 base and J lost 8, with 2 bases in between. CDR3 sequence (DNA): TGCAGTGCTAGAGGAGAAAAACTGTTTTTT. Translation gives CSARGEKLFF.

There are a few counts of this clonotype. This chain connects TRBV5-1 to TRBJ2-1; tentatively, D is TRBD2 (5 bases). The CDR3 is made up of 14 amino acids. Trimming pared 4 bases from V and 10 bases from J, leaving 18 bases between. Germline loops: CDR1 SGHRS, CDR2 YFSETQ. Written as DNA, the CDR3 is TGCGCCAGCAGCCCCCTTCGAGGGTTGGAAGAGCAGTTCTTC. Residues: CASSPLRGLEEQFF.

This clonotype was seen a few times. The chain combines TRBV2 with TRBJ2-3; 11 positions agree with TRBD2. V was clipped by 4 bases and J by 2 bases; unmatched bases: 8. CDR3 length: 17 amino acids. Germline loops: CDR1 SNHLY, CDR2 FYNNEI. As DNA, the CDR3 is TGTGCCAGCAGTGGGCTAGCGGGGGGCTGGGACACAGATACGCAGTATTTT. It codes for CASSGLAGGWDTDTQYF.

The chain has TRBV6-1 and TRBJ2-7, with D possibly TRBD1 on 5 matching bases. The CDR3 runs 13 residues. In germline, CDR1 is MNHNS, CDR2 SASEGT. V lost 4 bases and J lost 0, with 7 bases in between. CDR3 DNA: TGTGCCAGCAGTGGGCAGGGCTCCTACGAGCAGTACTTC. Protein sequence: CASSGQGSYEQYF.

This clonotype was counted ten times or more. The J gene is TRBJ2-7, the V gene TRBV20-1, with 13 positions matching TRBD2. This CDR3 spans 15 amino acids. The germline gives CDR1 DFQATT, CDR2 SNEGSKA (reference sequence). V was clipped by 5 bases and J by 2 bases; unmatched bases: 6. The CDR3 region is CSALQLAGGTYEQYF. The CDR3 DNA is TGCAGTGCTCTACAACTAGCGGGAGGGACCTACGAGCAGTACTTC.

There are many counts of this clonotype. The genes are TRBV28 and TRBJ2-4, with 11 bases lining up with TRBD1. The V gene end was trimmed by 4 bases and the J gene end by 7 bases; junction bases not matched to a gene: 6. The CDR3 runs 15 residues. Germline lookup yields CDR1 MDHEN and CDR2 SYDVKM. CDR3 in amino acids: CASSSAGTGGNIQYF. In nucleotides, the CDR3 is TGTGCCAGCAGTTCAGCCGGGACAGGGGGGAACATTCAGTACTTC.

This sequence joins TRBV7-9 and TRBJ2-2; D is unclear. This CDR3 region has 17 residues. Germline V gene sequence: CDR1 SEHNR, CDR2 FQNEAQ (reference sequence). The V end was cut by 4 bases, the J end by 1 base, with 16 bases between. The CDR3 region is CASSSVLSVGNTGELFF. The CDR3 DNA reads as TGTGCCAGCAGCTCCGTGCTCAGCGTGGGGAACACCGGGGAGCTGTTTTTT.

In its sample, this clonotype was seen a few times. The rearrangement joins TRBV12-3 or TRBV12-4 to TRBJ2-6, with D perhaps given as TRBD1 or TRBD2 (6 bases each). This CDR3 region has 17 residues. With 6 bases removed from V and 3 bases from J, the gap between germline ends came to 18 bases. The CDR3 coding sequence is TGTGCCAGCAGCCGGGAGCTGGGGGCTCATGGGGCCAACGTCCTGACTTTC. Translated: CASSRELGAHGANVLTF.

This clonotype was observed many times. The genes are TRBV28 and TRBJ2-7; 7 bases fit TRBD1. Trimming at V came to 4 bases and at J to 6 bases, leaving 6 bases not matched to a gene. Germline V gene data show CDR1 as MDHEN and CDR2 as SYDVKM. CDR3 length: 13 amino acids. This CDR3 is CASSSAGGIEQYF. As DNA, the CDR3 is TGTGCCAGCAGTTCTGCAGGGGGAATCGAGCAGTACTTC. Together with reference TRBV28 and TRBJ2-7, the CDR3 gives the full variable domain: DVKVTQSSRYLVKRTGEKVFLECVQDMDHENMFWYRQDPGLGLRLIYFSYDVKMKEKGDIPEGYSVSREKKERFSLILESASTNQTSMYLCASSSAGGIEQYFGPGTRLTVT.

This clonotype was observed at least ten times. The J gene is TRBJ1-5, the V gene TRBV20-1; D may be TRBD1 (5 bases). The V gene's germline CDR1 is DFQATT and CDR2 SNEGSKA (reference sequence). This CDR3 is built from 15 residues. Trimming pared 3 bases from V and 2 bases from J, leaving 14 bases between. In nucleotides, the CDR3 is TGCAGTGCTAGTCACGGGACGCCGGGCAATCAGCCCCAGCATTTT. Translation gives CSASHGTPGNQPQHF.

The sample holds many counts of this clonotype. This chain connects TRBV5-5 to TRBJ2-7, with TRBD1 matching 7 bases. CDR1 SGHKS and CDR2 YYEKEE come from the germline V gene (reference sequence). The CDR3 sequence is 14 residues long. Trimming at V came to 4 bases and at J to 9 bases, leaving 13 bases not matched to a gene. The CDR3: CASSLGQELRRQYF. As DNA, the CDR3 is TGTGCCAGCAGCCTAGGACAGGAGCTACGACGGCAGTACTTC.

The chain recombines TRBV7-2 with TRBJ2-1; 9 bases fit TRBD1. The V gene's germline CDR1 is SGHTA and CDR2 FQGNSA. The V segment lost 4 bases and the J segment 5 bases; nucleotides outside the gene matches: 6. The CDR3 covers 15 residues. In DNA, the CDR3 is TGTGCCAGCAGCTCCCGGACAGGGGCGAACAATGAGCAGTTCTTC. Protein: CASSSRTGANNEQFF. Full variable domain (missing parts from reference TRBV7-2 and TRBJ2-1): GAGVSQSPSNKVTEKGKDVELRCDPISGHTALYWYRQSLGQGLEFLIYFQGNSAPDKSGLPSDRFSAERTGGSVSTLTIQRTQQEDSAVYLCASSSRTGANNEQFFGPGTRLTVL.

This clonotype appeared a single time. The genes are TRBV5-4 and TRBJ2-7; TRBD1 agrees at 7 bases. V lost 4 bases, J lost 4 bases, and 8 bases stayed unmatched. CDR1 is SGHNT and CDR2 is YYREEE in the germline V gene (reference sequence). The CDR3 is 14 residues long. In DNA, the CDR3 is TGTGCCAGCAGCAACCCGGGACAGATATACGAGCAGTACTTC. Translating gives CASSNPGQIYEQYF. Based on the CDR3 plus reference TRBV5-4 and TRBJ2-7, the full variable domain is ETGVTQSPTHLIKTRGQQVTLRCSSQSGHNTVSWYQQALGQGPQFIFQYYREEENGRGNFPPRFSGLQFPNYSSELNVNALELDDSALYLCASSNPGQIYEQYFGPGTRLTVT.

As for this clonotype: A much larger clone differs from this one at a single base, so this may be a read error. The gene calls are TRBV10-3 and TRBJ2-1, with 8 bases fitting TRBD2. Trimming cost V 6 bases and J 0 bases; bases outside gene matches: 10. From germline, CDR1 is ENHRY and CDR2 SYGVKD. This CDR3 comprises 17 residues. The CDR3 DNA is TGTGCCATCAGCCAACTAACGGGGGGGAACTCCTACAATGAGCAGTTCTTC. Translation: CAISQLTGGNSYNEQFF.

This clonotype was found once. The rearrangement uses TRBV5-1 and TRBJ2-7; the match to TRBD2 covers 8 bases. This CDR3 comprises 12 residues. Trimming removed 6 bases from V and 3 bases from J; junction bases left unmatched: 2. Germline values: CDR1 SGHRS, CDR2 YFSETQ. CDR3 sequence reads: CASTTSGYEQYF. The DNA of the CDR3 is TGCGCCAGCACCACTAGCGGCTACGAGCAGTACTTC.

In regard to this clonotype: One junction end disagrees with the germline gene, perhaps due to a read error. V is TRBV5-8 and J is TRBJ1-5, with D hard to call. Germline values: CDR1 SGHTS, CDR2 YDEGEE. This CDR3 contains 13 residues. CDR3 sequence reads: CAGSLQVDQPQHF. CDR3 nucleotides: TGTGCCGGCAGCTTGCAAGTCGATCAGCCCCAGCATTTT.

Note on this clonotype: Given a much more abundant clone one base away, this may be a read error. The CDR3 is CAGSLSPGRGDYGYTF. CDR3 coding DNA: TGTGCCGGCAGCTTATCACCGGGCAGAGGCGACTATGGCTACACCTTC. V and J are TRBV7-3 and TRBJ1-2; no definite D call. The CDR3 consists of 16 residues. CDR1 and CDR2 from the germline V gene are SGHTA and FQGTGA.

This chain connects TRBV20-1 to TRBJ1-1; D gene uncertain. Germline CDR1 is DFQATT and CDR2 is SNEGSKA (reference sequence). The germline V and J ends were trimmed by 3 bases and 7 bases, with 9 bases remaining between them. This CDR3 contains 11 residues. The CDR3 here is CSASRSDEAFF. The DNA of the CDR3 is TGCAGTGCTAGTCGGTCAGATGAAGCTTTCTTT.

This clonotype appeared many times. This chain links TRBV27 with TRBJ2-1; no clear D gene. CDR1 MNHEY and CDR2 SMNVEV come from the germline V gene (reference sequence). V was pared by 0 bases and J by 7 bases, with 7 bases between. CDR3 size: 13 residues. The CDR3 region is CASSLSIRNEQFF. The CDR3 DNA is TGTGCCAGCAGTTTATCAATCCGGAATGAGCAGTTCTTC.

The rearrangement links TRBV5-8 to TRBJ1-2, with TRBD1 matching over 11 bases. V was clipped by 1 base and J by 6 bases; unmatched bases: 2. CDR1 is SGHTS and CDR2 is YDEGEE in the germline V gene. This CDR3 has 14 residues. The CDR3 spells CASSLRDRGDGYTF. The CDR3 DNA reads TGTGCCAGCAGCTTGAGGGACAGGGGGGATGGCTACACCTTC.

The V and J genes are TRBV9 and TRBJ2-7; D could derive from TRBD1 or TRBD2 (6 bases each). The V and J ends lost 0 bases and 6 bases respectively, with 7 bases between them. In germline, CDR1 is SGDLS, CDR2 YYNGEE. The CDR3 has 12 amino acids. In DNA form, the CDR3 reads TGTGCCAGCAGCGTAGGGGGGGCCGAGCAGTACTTC. It specifies CASSVGGAEQYF.

This chain joins TRBV20-1 and TRBJ2-6; D remains unclear. V shed 0 bases and J shed 1 base, with 4 bases lying between them. CDR1 and CDR2 from the germline V gene are DFQATT and SNEGSKA (reference sequence). This CDR3 comprises 14 residues. The CDR3 here is CSARDASGANVLTF. The CDR3 region has the DNA TGCAGTGCTAGAGACGCTTCTGGGGCCAACGTCCTGACTTTC.

This clonotype was seen at least ten times. The chain joins TRBV20-1 to TRBJ1-1; 9 nucleotides agree with TRBD1. CDR3 size: 12 residues. Germline CDR1 DFQATT, CDR2 SNEGSKA (reference sequence). The ends lost 6 bases at V and 3 bases at J; junction bases unmatched: 2. The CDR3 region has the DNA TGCAGTGCAGGGGACAGGGACACTGAAGCTTTCTTT. Translated: CSAGDRDTEAFF.

This clonotype was counted at least ten times. V is TRBV20-1 and J is TRBJ1-5; no reliable D call. Per germline, CDR1 DFQATT and CDR2 SNEGSKA (reference sequence). V dropped 3 bases and J dropped 3 bases, with 9 bases sitting between them. CDR3 length: 13 residues. The CDR3 DNA sequence: TGCAGTGCTAGGCGGGGTTACAATCAGCCCCAGCATTTT. It specifies CSARRGYNQPQHF.

The chain combines TRBV5-1 with TRBJ2-7; TRBD1 aligns across 7 bases. Germline V gives CDR1 SGHRS, CDR2 YFSETQ. The length of the CDR3 is 14 residues. Trimming at V came to 6 bases and at J to 4 bases, leaving 10 bases not matched to a gene. The CDR3 protein is CASNPGAGGYEQYF. CDR3 in DNA: TGCGCCAGCAACCCCGGGGCAGGGGGATACGAGCAGTACTTC. Full variable domain (rest looked up from reference TRBV5-1 and TRBJ2-7): KAGVTQTPRYLIKTRGQQVTLSCSPISGHRSVSWYQQTPGQGLQFLFEYFSETQRNKGNFPGRFSGRQFSNSRSEMNVSTLELGDSALYLCASNPGAGGYEQYFGPGTRLTVT.

This clonotype was counted only a few times. V usage is TRBV19 and J usage is TRBJ2-3, with D unclear. The CDR3 length is 14 residues. V dropped 3 bases and J dropped 0 bases, with 7 bases sitting between them. The germline gives CDR1 LNHDA, CDR2 SQIVND (reference sequence). The CDR3 sequence: CASSIGSSTDTQYF. The CDR3 nucleotides are TGTGCCAGTAGTATTGGATCTAGCACAGATACGCAGTATTTT.

This clonotype was observed at least ten times. The chain has TRBV20-1 and TRBJ1-4, with 9 bases matching TRBD1. V was clipped by 1 base and J by 6 bases; unmatched bases: 6. Looked up from germline, CDR1 is DFQATT and CDR2 is SNEGSKA (reference sequence). The CDR3 has 15 residues. Here the CDR3 DNA reads TGCAGTGCTAGAGGGCTACAGGGGGCATATGAAAAACTGTTTTTT. Protein product: CSARGLQGAYEKLFF.

This clonotype was observed at least ten times. V gene TRBV20-1 combines with J gene TRBJ2-1; D is undetermined. Between the trimmed V and J ends, which lost 0 bases and 4 bases, there was a span of 7 bases. Germline values: CDR1 DFQATT, CDR2 SNEGSKA (reference sequence). The length of the CDR3 is 13 residues. The CDR3 DNA reads TGCAGTGCTAGAGATCTTCAGTACAATGAGCAGTTCTTC. This encodes CSARDLQYNEQFF.

J is TRBJ2-5 and V is TRBV9, with 8 bases that match TRBD2. V shed 3 bases and J 5 bases; nucleotides not matched to a gene: 9. The CDR3 has 15 residues. CDR1 is SGDLS and CDR2 is YYNGEE in the germline V gene. CDR3 amino acids: CASSETSGRLETQYF. The DNA for the CDR3 is TGTGCCAGCAGCGAAACTAGCGGCCGTTTGGAGACCCAGTACTTC.

The table lists this clonotype with a few counts. The V and J genes are TRBV25-1 and TRBJ1-5; D perhaps matches TRBD1 (6 bases). The ends were cut back, 3 bases at V and 8 bases at J, with 26 bases in the middle. In germline, CDR1 is MGHDK, CDR2 SYGVNS. This CDR3 region has 18 residues. CDR3 nucleotide sequence: TGTGCCAGCAGTGACCAACCACCCGGTGGGGGGGCGGGTAAGCCCCAGCATTTT. Protein: CASSDQPPGGGAGKPQHF.